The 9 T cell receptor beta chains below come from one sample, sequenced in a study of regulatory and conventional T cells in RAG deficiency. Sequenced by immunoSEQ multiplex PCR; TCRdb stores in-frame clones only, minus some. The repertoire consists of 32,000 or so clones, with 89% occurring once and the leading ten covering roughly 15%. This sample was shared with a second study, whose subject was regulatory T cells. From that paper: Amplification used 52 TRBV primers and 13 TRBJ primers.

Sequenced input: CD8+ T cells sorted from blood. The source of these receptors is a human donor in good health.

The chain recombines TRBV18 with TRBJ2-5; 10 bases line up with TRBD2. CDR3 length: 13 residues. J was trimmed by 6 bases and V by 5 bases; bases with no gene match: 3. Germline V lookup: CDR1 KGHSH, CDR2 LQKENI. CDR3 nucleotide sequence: TGTGCCAGCTCAGAGGGACTAGCGCAGACCCAGTACTTC. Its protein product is CASSEGLAQTQYF.

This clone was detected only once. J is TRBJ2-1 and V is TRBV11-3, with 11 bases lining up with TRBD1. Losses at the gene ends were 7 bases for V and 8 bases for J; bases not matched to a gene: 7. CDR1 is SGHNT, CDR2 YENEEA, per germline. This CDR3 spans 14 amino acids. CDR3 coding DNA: TGTGCCAGCACAGCCGGACAGGGGGCCGATGAGCAGTTCTTC. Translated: CASTAGQGADEQFF.

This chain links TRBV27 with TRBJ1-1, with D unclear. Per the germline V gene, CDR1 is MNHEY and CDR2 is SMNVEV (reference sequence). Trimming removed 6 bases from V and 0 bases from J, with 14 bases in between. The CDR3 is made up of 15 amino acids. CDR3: CASSPTAGMNTEAFF. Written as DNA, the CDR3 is TGTGCCAGCAGCCCTACGGCAGGCATGAACACTGAAGCTTTCTTT.

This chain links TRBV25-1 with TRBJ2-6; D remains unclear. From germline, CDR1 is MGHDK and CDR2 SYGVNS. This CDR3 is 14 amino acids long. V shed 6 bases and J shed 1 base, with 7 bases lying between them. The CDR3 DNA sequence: TGTGCCAGCAGGTCGGAGTCTGGGGCCAACGTCCTGACTTTC. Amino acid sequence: CASRSESGANVLTF.

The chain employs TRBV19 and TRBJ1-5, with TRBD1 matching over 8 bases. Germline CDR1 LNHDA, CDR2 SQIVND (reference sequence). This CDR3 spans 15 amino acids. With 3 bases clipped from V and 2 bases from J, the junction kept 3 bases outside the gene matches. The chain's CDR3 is CASSMVGQGNQPQHF. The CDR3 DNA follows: TGTGCCAGTAGTATGGTGGGACAGGGCAATCAGCCCCAGCATTTT.

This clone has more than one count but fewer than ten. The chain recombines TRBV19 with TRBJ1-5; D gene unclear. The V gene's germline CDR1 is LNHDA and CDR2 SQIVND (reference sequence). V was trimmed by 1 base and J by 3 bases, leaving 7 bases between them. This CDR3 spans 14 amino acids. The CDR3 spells CASSIAAHNQPQHF. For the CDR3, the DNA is TGTGCCAGTAGTATAGCGGCACACAATCAGCCCCAGCATTTT. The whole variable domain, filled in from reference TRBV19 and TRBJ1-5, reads DGGITQSPKYLFRKEGQNVTLSCEQNLNHDAMYWYRQDPGQGLRLIYYSQIVNDFQKGDIAEGYSVSREKKESFPLTVTSAQKNPTAFYLCASSIAAHNQPQHFGDGTRLSIL.

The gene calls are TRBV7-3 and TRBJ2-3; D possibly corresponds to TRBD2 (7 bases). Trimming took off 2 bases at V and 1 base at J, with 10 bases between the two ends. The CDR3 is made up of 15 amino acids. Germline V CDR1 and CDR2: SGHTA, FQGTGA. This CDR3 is CASSLPGGRTDTQYF. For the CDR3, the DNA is TGTGCCAGCAGCTTACCGGGGGGCCGCACAGATACGCAGTATTTT. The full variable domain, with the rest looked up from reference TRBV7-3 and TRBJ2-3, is GAGVSQTPSNKVTEKGKYVELRCDPISGHTALYWYRQSLGQGPEFLIYFQGTGAADDSGLPNDRFFAVRPEGSVSTLKIQRTERGDSAVYLCASSLPGGRTDTQYFGPGTRLTVL.

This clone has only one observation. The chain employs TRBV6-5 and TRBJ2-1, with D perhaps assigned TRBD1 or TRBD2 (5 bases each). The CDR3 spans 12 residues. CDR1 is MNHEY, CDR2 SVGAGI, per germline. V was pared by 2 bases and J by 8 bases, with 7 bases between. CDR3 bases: TGTGCCAGCAGTTACCTGGGGGATGAGCAGTTCTTC. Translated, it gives CASSYLGDEQFF.

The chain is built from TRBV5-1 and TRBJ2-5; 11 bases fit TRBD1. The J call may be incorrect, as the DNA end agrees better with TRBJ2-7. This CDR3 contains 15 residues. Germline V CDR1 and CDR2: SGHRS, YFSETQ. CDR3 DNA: TGCGCCAGCAGCAAAGGACAGGGGGCATTGAACGAGCAGTACTTC. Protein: CASSKGQGALNEQYF.